Reported below is one T cell receptor (beta chain). Its antigen remains unidentified. This CDR3 spans 13 amino acids. Germline CDR1 MDHEN, CDR2 SYDVKM. V shed 8 bases and J shed 7 bases, with 12 bases lying between them. The PCR used 60 Vbeta and 13 Jbeta primers. Sequencing used immunoSEQ multiplex PCR; TCRdb keeps in-frame clones, though not all of them. The sample comprises 100,000 to 150,000 clones, over 60% of which are singletons, and approximately 2% rests with the top ten. This record belongs to a study of cytomegalovirus exposure and HLA in healthy donors. Broader study findings: Further analysis was carried out later, and it showed several of the most significant clusters appearing linked to common viral pathogens.

The specimen sequenced was PBMCs. This clonotype originated in a man aged 50 to 60 in good health and CMV-seronegative. The chain recombines TRBV28 with TRBJ1-6; D is undetermined. The CDR3 is CASRARLNSPLHF. DNA for the CDR3: TGTGCCAGCCGAGCGCGCCTAAATTCACCCCTCCACTTT. Filled out from reference TRBV28 and TRBJ1-6, the complete variable domain reads DVKVTQSSRYLVKRTGEKVFLECVQDMDHENMFWYRQDPGLGLRLIYFSYDVKMKEKGDIPEGYSVSREKKERFSLILESASTNQTSMYLCASRARLNSPLHFGNGTRLTVT.